This T cell receptor (beta chain) was identified in a study of blood T cells in healthy people across ages. J gave up 0 bases and V 3 bases, and 5 bases lay outside the gene matches. This CDR3 is built from 15 residues. Germline V gives CDR1 DFQATT, CDR2 SNEGSKA (reference sequence). Extracted total RNA amounted to at least 5 micrograms for each sample. Comment on this clonotype: Antigen specificity is unknown.

Using a J-beta primer mix together with a sample-barcoded 5' primer, a second PCR was run for roughly 6 to 11 cycles. TCRdb ran MiXCR on the 5' RACE reads and lists one entry per CDR3 protein. The sample lists approximately 1,000,000 distinct CDR3 sequences, 30% to 40% occurring once. Findings and caveats of the study: Higher diversity, along with more naive CD4+ cells, distinguished long-lived donors from aged donors. Per million T cells, TCR beta diversity dropped about linearly as age rose.

This sequence originates from a man aged 18 to 29 in good health. Input material: blood. The chain has TRBV20-1 and TRBJ2-5; 9 nucleotides agree with TRBD2. The DNA of the CDR3 is TGCAGTGCTAGCCCAGCGGGGGGTTACCAAGAGACCCAGTACTTC. Its protein product is CSASPAGGYQETQYF.